What follows are 7 T cell receptor beta chains derived from one specimen sequenced in a study of OX40 agonist ivuxolimab in advanced cancers. The protocol was immunoSEQ multiplex PCR, while the TCRdb copy is restricted to in-frame clones and leaves out a portion. The sample contains tens of thousands of clones, approximately 80% of which appear only once. Here the sequenced sample was CD4+ or CD8+ T cells sorted from blood, taken in a trial of the OX40 agonist ivuxolimab. These receptor sequences come from an adult with an advanced solid tumor such as melanoma, head and neck, liver or kidney cancer.

This chain uses TRBV25-1 with TRBJ1-1, with no clear D. Germline V gene data show CDR1 as MGHDK and CDR2 as SYGVNS. V lost 6 bases, J lost 1 base, and 9 bases lay in between. The CDR3 sequence is 13 residues long. In nucleotides, the CDR3 is TGTGCCAGCAGGGTGACACAGAACACTGAAGCTTTCTTT. Translation gives CASRVTQNTEAFF.

The chain recombines TRBV4-2 with TRBJ2-6, with a weak D call TRBD2 (5 bases). V dropped 4 bases and J dropped 0 bases, with 13 bases sitting between them. The CDR3 covers 17 residues. Germline V gives CDR1 LGHNA, CDR2 YNFKEQ. CDR3 sequence reads: CASSPRGSVSGANVLTF. The DNA for the CDR3 is TGTGCCAGCAGCCCCCGAGGGTCTGTCTCTGGGGCCAACGTCCTGACTTTC.

The V gene is TRBV10-2, the J gene TRBJ2-1, with TRBD1 as a possible D gene (5 bases). CDR3 length equals 13 residues. Germline CDR1 reads WSHSY; CDR2 reads SAAADI. Trimming took 4 bases from V and 9 from J, leaving 13 bases between them. The CDR3 loop reads CASSAQGRGEQFF. Here the CDR3 DNA reads TGCGCCAGCAGTGCCCAGGGTCGCGGTGAGCAGTTCTTC.

The CDR3 sequence is CASSSPPRDRVKAGTTSLYEQYF. For the CDR3, the DNA is TGTGCCAGCAGTTCCCCCCCCCGGGACAGGGTTAAAGCCGGGACCACTTCACTCTACGAGCAGTACTTC. The V gene is TRBV28, the J gene TRBJ2-7; TRBD1 agrees at 9 bases. Germline V gene data show CDR1 as MDHEN and CDR2 as SYDVKM. The V segment lost 4 bases and the J segment 3 bases; nucleotides outside the gene matches: 31. The CDR3 spans 23 residues.

The chain recombines TRBV7-8 with TRBJ1-1; TRBD1 agrees at 7 bases. V gave up 3 bases and J gave up 6 bases; unmatched junction bases: 10. The germline CDR1 and CDR2 sequences are SGHVS and FQNEAQ. The CDR3 length is 15 residues. In DNA form, the CDR3 reads TGTGCCAGCAGCTTGAGGCCTGGGACAGTCGCTGAAGCTTTCTTT. Amino acids: CASSLRPGTVAEAFF.

This chain connects TRBV7-8 to TRBJ2-1, with 8 bases lining up with TRBD1. CDR1 and CDR2 (germline): SGHVS, FQNEAQ. The J segment lost 7 bases and the V segment lost 2 bases, leaving 10 bases of the junction unmatched. The CDR3 consists of 16 residues. The DNA of the CDR3 is TGTGCCAGCAGCTTACGGCCAGGGGGCTTCGGGAATGAGCAGTTCTTC. Its protein is CASSLRPGGFGNEQFF.

V gene TRBV10-3 combines with J gene TRBJ2-7; 8 positions agree with TRBD1. This CDR3 spans 14 amino acids. Germline trimming cut 7 bases from V and 4 bases from J; bases unmatched to any gene: 9. Per the germline V gene, CDR1 is ENHRY and CDR2 is SYGVKD. This CDR3 is CAITGGQVNYEQYF. The CDR3 bases are TGTGCCATCACCGGGGGACAGGTTAATTACGAGCAGTACTTC.